One and the same sample provided the 7 T cell receptor beta chains below, sequenced in a study of OX40 agonist ivuxolimab in advanced cancers. The library was obtained by the immunoSEQ multiplex PCR assay. Not all clones reach the TCRdb copy of this immuneACCESS table, which keeps in-frame sequences only. Checked studies attribute under half of the gap to unresolved V genes and leave the rest unexplained. This sample gives roughly 92,000 clones in total; about 92% of them show up just once. The biggest ten clones account for 3% to 4% of the sample. The sequencing used CD4+ or CD8+ T cells sorted from blood, collected in a trial of the OX40 agonist ivuxolimab. The receptors come from an adult with an advanced solid tumor such as melanoma, head and neck, liver or kidney cancer.

This clone has a single count. CDR3 nucleotide sequence: TGTGCCTGGAGAGCCGGGACTAGCCCGTTCAATGAGCAGTTCTTC. Translating gives CAWRAGTSPFNEQFF. This chain uses TRBV30 with TRBJ2-1; TRBD2 aligns across 9 bases. The CDR3 is 15 residues long. V was clipped by 3 bases and J by 6 bases; unmatched bases: 9. Per germline, CDR1 GTSNPN and CDR2 SVGIG (reference sequence).

V and J are TRBV7-9 and TRBJ1-2; no clear D gene. This CDR3 contains 13 residues. CDR1 is SEHNR and CDR2 is FQNEAQ in the germline V gene (reference sequence). The V gene lost 10 bases and the J gene lost 11 bases, with 23 bases spanning the gap. The CDR3, as DNA: TGTGCCATCCCCGGTCCCGGTTTTTCCTATTACACCTTC. Translation: CAIPGPGFSYYTF.

V and J are TRBV6-1 and TRBJ2-7; perhaps TRBD2 as D (6 bases). The CDR3 consists of 12 residues. From germline, CDR1 is MNHNS and CDR2 SASEGT. Between the trimmed V and J ends, which lost 2 bases and 7 bases, there was a span of 9 bases. CDR3 DNA: TGTGCCAGCAGTGAATACGGAGGGGAGCAGTACTTC. Translation gives CASSEYGGEQYF.

The chain is built from TRBV6-5 and TRBJ2-7; 12 bases align to TRBD2. J lost 1 base, V lost 8 bases, and 3 bases had no gene match. The CDR3 is made up of 14 amino acids. CDR1 is MNHEY, CDR2 SVGAGI, per germline. The CDR3 is CASATSGGSYEQYF. DNA of the CDR3: TGTGCCAGCGCGACTAGCGGGGGTTCCTACGAGCAGTACTTC.

J is TRBJ1-2 and V is TRBV2; D gene unclear. Trimming removed 2 bases from V and 6 bases from J, with 10 bases in between. The CDR3 length is 13 residues. Germline V lookup: CDR1 SNHLY, CDR2 FYNNEI. The CDR3, as DNA: TGTGCCAGCAGTGAAAAGGATAGAGATGGCTACACCTTC. Amino acids: CASSEKDRDGYTF.

The V call is TRBV6-5, the J call TRBJ1-5, with TRBD1 as a possible D gene (6 bases). Germline CDR1 is MNHEY and CDR2 is SVGAGI. The CDR3 is 13 residues long. With 2 bases removed from V and 6 bases from J, the gap between germline ends came to 8 bases. The CDR3 DNA is TGTGCCAGCAGTTACCTAGGGGGTCAGCCCCAGCATTTT. Amino acids: CASSYLGGQPQHF.

This clone was seen only a few times. The V call is TRBV9, the J call TRBJ2-1; TRBD2 matches at 10 bases. Germline CDR1 SGDLS, CDR2 YYNGEE. The CDR3 runs 13 residues. V lost 4 bases, J lost 9 bases, and 4 bases stayed unmatched. The CDR3 reads CASSSSGRGEQFF. The CDR3 bases are TGTGCCAGCAGCTCTAGCGGGAGAGGTGAGCAGTTCTTC.